The entry below describes one T cell receptor beta chain. In TCRdb, the 5' RACE reads were re-called with MiXCR into one record per CDR3 protein. The top ten hold around 6.7% of the sample, which has approximately 69,000 distinct CDR3 sequences, roughly 12% seen once. This sample stems from a study of early T cells in non-severe SARS-CoV-2 infection. The germline V gene encodes CDR1 MNHEY and CDR2 SMNVEV (reference sequence). Trimming cost V 6 bases and J 2 bases, with 10 bases left between them. This CDR3 region has 13 residues. This sequence joins TRBV27 and TRBJ2-5; possibly TRBD1 for D (6 bases). The sequenced sample was whole blood. This receptor was obtained from an adult who was a healthcare worker with PCR-confirmed SARS-CoV-2 infection or an uninfected control (not recorded which). The CDR3 reads CASRSRGQETQYF. The CDR3 region has the DNA TGTGCCAGCAGGTCTAGGGGGCAAGAGACCCAGTACTTC.